This T cell receptor (beta chain) was identified during a study of shared clonotypes between healthy human individuals. TCRdb's copy holds only in-frame clones and misses some; the assay was immunoSEQ multiplex PCR. The sample includes some 2,000,000 clones, 90% to 97% of them seen just once. Per the germline V gene, CDR1 is MDHEN and CDR2 is SYDVKM. CDR3 length: 13 amino acids. The ends lost 7 bases at V and 6 bases at J; junction bases unmatched: 5. The sequencing sample was made of naive CD4+ T cells sorted from blood. Subset specified: CD45RA+ positively selected. This chain uses TRBV28 with TRBJ1-2, with 10 bases fitting TRBD1. The source of this sequence is a man between 18 and 29 years old in good health. The CDR3 DNA is TGTGCCAGCAAACGACAGGGGGCGGATGGCTACACCTTC. Translated, it gives CASKRQGADGYTF.